The sequence of this T cell receptor beta chain was determined in a study of CD8+CD57+ T cells in acquired aplastic anemia. Study-level background: Sorted CD4+ and CD8+ cell DNA averaged around 3.5 ug. Healthy donors gave some 10 million reads on average for CD4+ cells.

Study results and limitations: Any difference that existed in CD8+ Simpson's diversity between patients and controls was not significant. Found in both controls and patients were around 31 CD8+ CDR3 sequences.

A note on this clonotype: Its antigen is unknown.

Profiles of TCR beta VDJ and CDR3 were generated from a genomic DNA template. A single record per CDR3 protein comes from TCRdb applying MiXCR to the reads. The sample includes approximately 81,000 distinct CDR3 sequences, 40% to 55% of them seen just once. The specimen sequenced was sorted CD4+, CD8+, or CD8+CD57+ T cells (not recorded which) from PBMCs. This TCR was sampled from a human donor in good health, serving as a control.

CDR3 amino acids: CASSLPPSYEQYF. The CDR3 coding sequence is TGTGCCAGTAGTTTACCTCCCTCCTACGAGCAGTACTTC. The chain employs TRBV19 and TRBJ2-7; D remains ambiguous. CDR3 length: 13 amino acids. CDR1 and CDR2 (germline): LNHDA, SQIVND (reference sequence). The V and J ends lost 5 bases and 0 bases respectively, with 8 bases between them.